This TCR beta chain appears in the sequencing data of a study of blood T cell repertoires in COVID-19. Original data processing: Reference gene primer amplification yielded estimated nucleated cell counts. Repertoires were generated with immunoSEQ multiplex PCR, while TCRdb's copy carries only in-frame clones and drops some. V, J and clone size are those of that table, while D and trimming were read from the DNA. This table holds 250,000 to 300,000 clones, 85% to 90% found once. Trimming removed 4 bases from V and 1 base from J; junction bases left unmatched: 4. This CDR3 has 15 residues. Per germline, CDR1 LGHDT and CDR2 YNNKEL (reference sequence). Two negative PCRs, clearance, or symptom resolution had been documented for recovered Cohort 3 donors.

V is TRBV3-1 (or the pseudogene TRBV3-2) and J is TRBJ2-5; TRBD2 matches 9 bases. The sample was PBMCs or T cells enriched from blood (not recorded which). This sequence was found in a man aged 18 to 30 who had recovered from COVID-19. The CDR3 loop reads CASSPSGGPQETQYF. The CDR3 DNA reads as TGTGCCAGCAGCCCCAGCGGGGGGCCCCAAGAGACCCAGTACTTC.